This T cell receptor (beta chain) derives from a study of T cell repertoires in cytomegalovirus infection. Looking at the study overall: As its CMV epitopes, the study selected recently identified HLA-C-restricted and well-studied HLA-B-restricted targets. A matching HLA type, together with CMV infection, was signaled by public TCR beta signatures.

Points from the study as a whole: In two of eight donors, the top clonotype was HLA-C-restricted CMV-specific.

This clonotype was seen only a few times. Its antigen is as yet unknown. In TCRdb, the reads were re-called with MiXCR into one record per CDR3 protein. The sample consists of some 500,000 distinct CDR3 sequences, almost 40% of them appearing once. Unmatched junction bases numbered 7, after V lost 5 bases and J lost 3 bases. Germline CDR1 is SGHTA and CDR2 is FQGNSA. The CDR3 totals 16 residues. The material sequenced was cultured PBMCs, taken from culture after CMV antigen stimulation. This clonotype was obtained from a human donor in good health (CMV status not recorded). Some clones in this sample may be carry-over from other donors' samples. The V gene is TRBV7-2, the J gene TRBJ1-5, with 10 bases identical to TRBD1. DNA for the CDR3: TGTGCCAGCAGCCGCGAGGGACAGGGGAACAATCAGCCCCAGCATTTT. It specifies CASSREGQGNNQPQHF. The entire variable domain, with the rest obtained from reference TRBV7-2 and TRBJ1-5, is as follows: GAGVSQSPSNKVTEKGKDVELRCDPISGHTALYWYRQSLGQGLEFLIYFQGNSAPDKSGLPSDRFSAERTGGSVSTLTIQRTQQEDSAVYLCASSREGQGNNQPQHFGDGTRLSIL.